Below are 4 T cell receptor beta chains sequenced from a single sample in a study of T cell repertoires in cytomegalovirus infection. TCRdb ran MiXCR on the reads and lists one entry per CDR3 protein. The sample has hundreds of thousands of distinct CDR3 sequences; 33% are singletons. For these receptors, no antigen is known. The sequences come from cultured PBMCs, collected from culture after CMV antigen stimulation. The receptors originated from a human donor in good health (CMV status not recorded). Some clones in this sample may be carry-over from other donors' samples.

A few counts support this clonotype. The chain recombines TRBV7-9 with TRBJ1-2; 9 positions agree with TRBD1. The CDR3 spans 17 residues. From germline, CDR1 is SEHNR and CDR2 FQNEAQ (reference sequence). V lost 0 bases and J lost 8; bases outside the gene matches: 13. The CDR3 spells CASSLARGQGPLGGYTF. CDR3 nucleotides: TGTGCCAGCAGCTTAGCGCGAGGACAGGGGCCGCTCGGCGGCTACACCTTC.

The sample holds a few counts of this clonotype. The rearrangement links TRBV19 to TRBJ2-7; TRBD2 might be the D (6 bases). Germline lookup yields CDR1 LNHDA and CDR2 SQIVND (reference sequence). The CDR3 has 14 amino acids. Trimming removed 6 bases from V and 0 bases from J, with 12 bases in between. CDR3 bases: TGTGCCAGTAGATCCGGGACTTTCTCCTACGAGCAGTACTTC. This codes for CASRSGTFSYEQYF.

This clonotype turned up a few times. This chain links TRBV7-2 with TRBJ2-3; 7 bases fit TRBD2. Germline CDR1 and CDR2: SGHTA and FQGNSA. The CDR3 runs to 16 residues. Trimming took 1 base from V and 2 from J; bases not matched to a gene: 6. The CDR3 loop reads CASSLVRRETTDTQYF. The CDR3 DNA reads TGTGCCAGCAGCTTAGTGAGGCGGGAGACCACAGATACGCAGTATTTT. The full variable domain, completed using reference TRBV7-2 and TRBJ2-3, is GAGVSQSPSNKVTEKGKDVELRCDPISGHTALYWYRQSLGQGLEFLIYFQGNSAPDKSGLPSDRFSAERTGGSVSTLTIQRTQQEDSAVYLCASSLVRRETTDTQYFGPGTRLTVL.

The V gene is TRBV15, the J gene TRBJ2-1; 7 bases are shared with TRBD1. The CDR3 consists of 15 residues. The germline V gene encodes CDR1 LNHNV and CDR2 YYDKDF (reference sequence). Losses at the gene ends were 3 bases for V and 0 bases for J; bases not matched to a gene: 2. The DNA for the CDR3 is TGTGCCACCAGCAGGACAGGGAGCTCCTACAATGAGCAGTTCTTC. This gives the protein CATSRTGSSYNEQFF.